This T cell receptor (beta chain) was recovered during a study of regulatory T cells in long-lasting Graves disease. Time point specified: newly diagnosed GD, antithyroid drugs for less than 3 months. Researchers made the TCR library from RNA that was extracted from PBMCs. Arm-PCR of CDR3 regions and iRepertoire HTBI primers were used to build TCR beta libraries. Via MiXCR, TCRdb re-called the multiplex PCR reads, giving one row per CDR3 protein. Of approximately 350,000 distinct CDR3 sequences listed, around 15% are singletons. Notes on the study in general: TCR diversity was lower in persistent Graves' patients (versus newly diagnosed ones). New patients shared 970 or so public clonotypes, and persistent patients shared more, with over 2,500.

This clonotype was counted only a few times. Its target is not known. CDR1 DFQATT and CDR2 SNEGSKA come from the germline V gene (reference sequence). CDR3 length: 14 amino acids. V was clipped by 0 bases and J by 4 bases, with 12 bases between them. These data are also associated with another study on T cells in Graves' hyperthyroidism and ophthalmopathy. That report notes: Every diagnosis used clinical symptoms, serum thyroxine and TRAb, thyroid ultrasound and orbital computed tomography. The model's output predicted ophthalmopathy at a median of about 6.5 months prior to onset.

The material was peripheral blood mononuclear cells (PBMCs), obtained at new diagnosis, from a patient treated with antithyroid drugs. The sequence was obtained from a woman between 18 and 29 years old with Graves disease. The V call is TRBV20-1, the J call TRBJ1-2, with D perhaps matching TRBD1 (6 bases). In nucleotides, the CDR3 is TGCAGTGCTAGAGAGGACAGAATCACCTATGGCTACACCTTC. Translated: CSAREDRITYGYTF.